One sample yielded the 22 T cell receptor beta chains listed below, sequenced in a study of identical twins. Each CDR3 protein gets one entry after TCRdb re-called the 5' RACE reads with MiXCR. The sample yields about 190,000 distinct CDR3 sequences, roughly 15% seen once. This same sample was also part of a study on T cells expressing NK-cell markers.

Sequenced input: CD8+ T cells sorted from blood. Receptors originate from a woman aged 18-29 years in good health.

This clonotype was counted many times. This chain connects TRBV12-3 or TRBV12-4 to TRBJ1-1; D may be TRBD1 (5 bases). V lost 7 bases and J 6 bases, leaving 9 bases between the germline ends. This CDR3 region has 11 residues. The CDR3 region has the DNA TGTGCCAGCACCTCGGGGCCTGAAGCTTTCTTT. Translation gives CASTSGPEAFF.

This clonotype was counted a few times. This CDR3 is CASIYSSYSYEQYF. The DNA for the CDR3 is TGTGCCAGCATCTACTCGTCTTACTCCTACGAGCAGTACTTC. This sequence joins TRBV2 and TRBJ2-7; no clear D. The CDR3 covers 14 residues. V gave up 7 bases and J gave up 0 bases, with 13 bases separating them. Germline V gene sequence: CDR1 SNHLY, CDR2 FYNNEI.

Many counts were recorded for this clonotype. The J gene is TRBJ1-2, the V gene TRBV30; D not resolved. Germline CDR1 and CDR2: GTSNPN and SVGIG (reference sequence). The CDR3 consists of 10 residues. The ends were cut back, 5 bases at V and 5 bases at J, with 6 bases in the middle. This chain's CDR3 is CAWASYGYTF. The CDR3 bases are TGTGCCTGGGCGTCGTATGGCTACACCTTC.

This clonotype was counted a few times. The chain couples TRBV10-3 to TRBJ1-6; D is undetermined. The CDR3 is 15 amino acids. Germline V gives CDR1 ENHRY, CDR2 SYGVKD. Trimming left V 0 bases short and J 6 bases short, with 9 bases between. Here the CDR3 reads CAISESQDGNSPLHF. The DNA of the CDR3 is TGTGCCATCAGTGAGTCCCAAGACGGTAATTCACCCCTCCACTTT.

This clonotype was detected only a few times. This chain connects TRBV4-3 to TRBJ2-7, with 8 bases identical to TRBD2. The CDR3 runs 16 residues. V dropped 0 bases and J dropped 3; count of bases not matched to a gene: 7. Germline CDR1 is LGHNA and CDR2 is YSLEER. The CDR3 nucleotides read TGCGCCAGCAGCCAAGATCAAGCGGGAGTCCGCTACGAGCAGTACTTC. Amino acids: CASSQDQAGVRYEQYF.

The rearrangement links TRBV12-3 or TRBV12-4 to TRBJ2-3; TRBD2 matches 7 bases. The CDR3 has 14 amino acids. Trimming took 3 bases from V and 7 from J; bases not matched to a gene: 7. Here the CDR3 reads CASSFEAGSYTQYF. The CDR3 DNA reads as TGTGCCAGCAGTTTCGAAGCGGGGTCTTATACGCAGTATTTT.

The CDR3 sequence is CAWAGASYEQYF. CDR3 DNA: TGTGCCTGGGCGGGAGCCTCCTACGAGCAGTACTTC. The chain is built from TRBV30 and TRBJ2-7; TRBD2 aligns across 7 bases. Germline CDR1 reads GTSNPN; CDR2 reads SVGIG (reference sequence). The CDR3 runs to 12 residues. Losses at the gene ends were 5 bases for V and 0 bases for J; bases not matched to a gene: 1.

V usage is TRBV6-5 and J usage is TRBJ2-2; the D gene could be TRBD1 or TRBD2 (6 bases each). This CDR3 spans 13 amino acids. CDR1 MNHEY and CDR2 SVGAGI come from the germline V gene. V shed 2 bases and J shed 9 bases, with 10 bases lying between them. This CDR3 reads CASSYNRGRELFF. As DNA, the CDR3 is TGTGCCAGCAGTTACAATCGGGGGCGGGAGCTGTTTTTT.

The chain employs TRBV4-3 and TRBJ2-7; 12 nucleotides line up with TRBD2. The CDR3 runs to 19 residues. Per the germline V gene, CDR1 is LGHNA and CDR2 is YSLEER. V was clipped by 4 bases and J by 4 bases; unmatched bases: 17. The CDR3 sequence: CASSRWGSLAGGLTYEQYF. The CDR3 DNA reads TGCGCCAGCAGCCGCTGGGGGTCCCTAGCGGGAGGGCTTACTTACGAGCAGTACTTC.

This clonotype was seen more than once but under ten times. The chain joins TRBV12-3 or TRBV12-4 to TRBJ2-2; D unclear. V lost 5 bases and J 4 bases, leaving 8 bases between the germline ends. CDR3 length: 13 amino acids. The CDR3 coding sequence is TGTGCCAGCAGTACATTGGGCACCGGGGAGCTGTTTTTT. It yields the protein CASSTLGTGELFF.

The chain employs TRBV7-8 and TRBJ1-1; no reliable D call. The CDR3 spans 13 residues. Germline CDR1 SGHVS, CDR2 FQNEAQ. V lost 5 bases to trimming and J lost 4 bases, with 11 bases between them. The CDR3 sequence is CASSPTMRTEAFF. Written as DNA, the CDR3 is TGTGCCAGCAGCCCCACTATGCGCACTGAAGCTTTCTTT.

This chain links TRBV7-9 with TRBJ2-2; D is unclear. Germline V gene sequence: CDR1 SEHNR, CDR2 FQNEAQ (reference sequence). Deletions cut 7 bases from V and 6 bases from J, with 9 bases between. The CDR3 is made up of 12 amino acids. CDR3 sequence reads: CASNIIAGELFF. CDR3 bases: TGTGCCAGCAACATTATCGCCGGGGAGCTGTTTTTT.

This clonotype was counted only a few times. The rearrangement joins TRBV30 to TRBJ2-1, with a weak D call TRBD1 (6 bases). Germline assignment: CDR1 GTSNPN and CDR2 SVGIG (reference sequence). The V end lost 5 bases, the J end lost 2 bases, and 13 bases lay between the germline ends. This CDR3 spans 14 amino acids. The CDR3 sequence: CAWGWGLAYNEQFF. The CDR3 nucleotides read TGTGCCTGGGGATGGGGGCTAGCCTACAATGAGCAGTTCTTC. The full variable domain, in which reference TRBV30 and TRBJ2-1 provide the parts outside the CDR3, is SQTIHQWPATLVQPVGSPLSLECTVEGTSNPNLYWYRQAAGRGLQLLFYSVGIGQISSEVPQNLSASRPQDRQFILSSKKLLLSDSGFYLCAWGWGLAYNEQFFGPGTRLTVL.

This clonotype was seen more than once but under ten times. This sequence joins TRBV12-5 and TRBJ2-1; the D gene is possibly TRBD2 (5 bases). The CDR3 has 16 amino acids. Between the trimmed V and J ends, which lost 5 bases and 7 bases, there was a span of 21 bases. Germline V gene sequence: CDR1 LGHNT, CDR2 FRNRAP. The CDR3: CASGLPRGIRGNEQFF. The CDR3 DNA follows: TGTGCTAGTGGTCTGCCCCGGGGAATCCGAGGGAATGAGCAGTTCTTC.

This clonotype showed up just a few times. The chain employs TRBV6-5 and TRBJ2-2, with D possibly matching TRBD2 (5 bases). CDR1 and CDR2 from the germline V gene are MNHEY and SVGAGI. The CDR3 consists of 14 residues. Trimming removed 4 bases from V and 5 bases from J, with 11 bases in between. The CDR3 bases are TGTGCCAGCAGTTCCGACTACCGGACCGGGGAGCTGTTTTTT. The encoded protein is CASSSDYRTGELFF.

This clonotype was detected ten times or more. This rearrangement joins TRBV12-3 or TRBV12-4 to TRBJ2-1, with D perhaps TRBD1 (6 bases). This CDR3 has 15 residues. Trimming removed 6 bases from V and 2 bases from J, with 14 bases in between. The DNA of the CDR3 is TGTGCCAGCAGCCCTACAGGGTCCCCCTACAATGAGCAGTTCTTC. It codes for CASSPTGSPYNEQFF.

The rearrangement uses TRBV5-5 and TRBJ1-5; 7 nucleotides line up with TRBD1. The germline CDR1 and CDR2 sequences are SGHKS and YYEKEE (reference sequence). The trim removed 3 bases at V and 2 bases at J, leaving 5 bases unmatched. The CDR3 totals 15 residues. CDR3 residues: CASSSEGAGNQPQHF. CDR3 in DNA: TGTGCCAGCAGCTCTGAGGGGGCAGGCAATCAGCCCCAGCATTTT.

At least ten counts were recorded for this clonotype. CDR3 in amino acids: CASSQKGTSGSPYNEQFF. The DNA for the CDR3 is TGCGCCAGCAGCCAGAAAGGGACTAGCGGGTCCCCCTACAATGAGCAGTTCTTC. The chain carries TRBV4-1 and TRBJ2-1, with TRBD2 matching 12 bases. Trimming removed 3 bases from V and 2 bases from J; junction bases left unmatched: 8. The germline V gene encodes CDR1 MGHRA and CDR2 YSYEKL. This CDR3 is built from 18 residues.

This clonotype was seen only a few times. The chain recombines TRBV20-1 with TRBJ2-1; D is undetermined. Trimming took 6 bases from V and 1 from J, leaving 10 bases between them. Germline-derived CDR1 and CDR2 are DFQATT and SNEGSKA (reference sequence). The CDR3 has 13 amino acids. CDR3 in DNA: TGCAGTGCCAAGAGGACGTCCTACAATGAGCAGTTCTTC. It codes for CSAKRTSYNEQFF.

This clonotype was seen a handful of times. V and J are TRBV12-3 or TRBV12-4 and TRBJ2-2, with D maybe TRBD1 (5 bases). The germline V and J ends were trimmed by 6 bases and 6 bases, with 20 bases remaining between them. The CDR3 spans 16 residues. Here the CDR3 reads CASRPRQRSSPGELFF. The CDR3 region has the DNA TGTGCCAGCAGACCACGACAGAGGTCTAGTCCCGGGGAGCTGTTTTTT.

V gene TRBV15 combines with J gene TRBJ1-2, with TRBD1 as a possible D gene (6 bases). This CDR3 comprises 15 residues. Germline loops: CDR1 LNHNV, CDR2 YYDKDF (reference sequence). Trimming pared 0 bases from V and 4 bases from J, leaving 12 bases between. CDR3: CATSRDLGALYGYTF. In DNA, the CDR3 is TGTGCCACCAGCAGAGATTTGGGGGCCCTCTATGGCTACACCTTC.

This clonotype was observed a few times. The V call is TRBV2, the J call TRBJ1-1, with D tentatively TRBD1 (6 bases). CDR3 size: 16 residues. Per germline, CDR1 SNHLY and CDR2 FYNNEI. Trimming shortened V by 7 bases and J by 1 base, and 19 bases separated the two germline ends. This CDR3 is CASKYPKTGTNTEAFF. The DNA of the CDR3 is TGTGCCAGCAAATACCCCAAAACAGGGACGAACACTGAAGCTTTCTTT. The full variable domain, with the rest looked up from reference TRBV2 and TRBJ1-1, is EPEVTQTPSHQVTQMGQEVILRCVPISNHLYFYWYRQILGQKVEFLVSFYNNEISEKSEIFDDQFSVERPDGSNFTLKIRSTKLEDSAMYFCASKYPKTGTNTEAFFGQGTRLTVV.